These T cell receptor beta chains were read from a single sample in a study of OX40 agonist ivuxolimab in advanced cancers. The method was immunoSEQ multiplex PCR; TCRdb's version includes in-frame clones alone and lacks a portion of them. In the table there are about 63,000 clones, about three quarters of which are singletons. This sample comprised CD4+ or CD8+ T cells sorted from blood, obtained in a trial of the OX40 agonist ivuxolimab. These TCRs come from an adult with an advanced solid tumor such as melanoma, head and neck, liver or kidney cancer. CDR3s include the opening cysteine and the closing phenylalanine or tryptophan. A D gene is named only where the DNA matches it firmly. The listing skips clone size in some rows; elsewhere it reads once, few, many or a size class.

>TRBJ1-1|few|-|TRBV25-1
TGTGCCAGCGCCCCGGGGGGTTTGGGCACTGAAGCTTTCTTT
CASAPGGLGTEAFF
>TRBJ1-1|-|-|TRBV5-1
TGCGCCAGCAGCCCAGACGGGAACACTGAAGCTTTCTTT
CASSPDGNTEAFF
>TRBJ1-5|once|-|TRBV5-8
TGTGCCAGCAGCCATTACTTGGGCGTGGGGACTCGTAGCAATCAGCCCCAGCATTTT
CASSHYLGVGTRSNQPQHF
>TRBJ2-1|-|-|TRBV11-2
TGTGCCAGCAGCTTAGATCAGGGTGCGGGGTTCTTC
CASSLDQGAGFF
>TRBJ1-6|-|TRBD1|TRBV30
TGTGCCGTACAGGGGCGGCGTAATTCACCCCTCCACTTT
CAVQGRRNSPLHF
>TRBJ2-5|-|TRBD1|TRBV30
TGTGCCCGCCGCGGGACAGGGCACGAGACCCAGTACTTC
CARRGTGHETQYF
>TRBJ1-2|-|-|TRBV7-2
TGTGCCAGCGGCGGGGGGGCCGCTAACTATGGCTACACCTTC
CASGGGAANYGYTF
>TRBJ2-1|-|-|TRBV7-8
TGTGCCAGCAGCCAGCAGGGTAAGGAGCAGTTCTTC
CASSQQGKEQFF
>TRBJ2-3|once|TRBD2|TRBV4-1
TGCGCCAGCAGCCAAGAAGGACTAGCGGGGGGGCCGACAGATACGCAGTATTTT
CASSQEGLAGGPTDTQYF
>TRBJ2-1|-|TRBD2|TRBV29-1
TGCAGCGCACGGCGGGAGGAGTATGAGCAGTTCTTC
CSARREEYEQFF
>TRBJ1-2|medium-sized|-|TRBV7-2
TGTGCCAGCAGCTTCAGGGTGAACTTGGGCTACACCTTC
CASSFRVNLGYTF
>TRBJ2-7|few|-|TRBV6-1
TGTGCCAGCAGTGGAGGTGAAGATCAGAAGCAGTACTTC
CASSGGEDQKQYF
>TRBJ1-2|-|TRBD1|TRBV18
TGTGCCAGCTCTTCCCAGGGGGCTAAGGTCTATGGCTACACCTTC
CASSSQGAKVYGYTF
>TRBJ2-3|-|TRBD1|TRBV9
TGTGCCAGCAGCGTCCGGGACAGGGGCCCGGCAGATACGCAGTATTTT
CASSVRDRGPADTQYF
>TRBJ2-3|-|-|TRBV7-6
TGTGCCAGCAGCTGGGGGGACCCTGGGACAGATACGCAGTATTTT
CASSWGDPGTDTQYF
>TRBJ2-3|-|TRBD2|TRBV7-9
TGTGCCAGCAGCTTGACTAGCGGGGGAGATACGCAGTATTTT
CASSLTSGGDTQYF
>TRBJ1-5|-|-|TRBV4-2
TGTGCCAGCAGCCTTTATAGGAGCAATAATAATAATCAGCCCCAGCATTTT
CASSLYRSNNNNQPQHF
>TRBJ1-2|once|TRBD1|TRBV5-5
TGTGCCACCGGGACAGCCCCTAACTATGGCTACACCTTC
CATGTAPNYGYTF
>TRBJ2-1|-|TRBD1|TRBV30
TGTGCCTGGAATACAGGGGGCTCCTACAATGAGCAGTTCTTC
CAWNTGGSYNEQFF
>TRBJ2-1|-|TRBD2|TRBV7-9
TGTGCCAGCAGCTCCCGAGCGGGAGTCTACAATGAGCAGTTCTTC
CASSSRAGVYNEQFF
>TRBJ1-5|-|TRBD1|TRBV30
TGTGCCTGGAGTGAACAGGGGGCCGGTAGCAATCAGCCCCAGCATTTT
CAWSEQGAGSNQPQHF
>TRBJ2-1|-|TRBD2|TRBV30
TGTGCCTGGAGTGGGGTGGCGGGAGTCTACAATGAGCAGTTCTTC
CAWSGVAGVYNEQFF
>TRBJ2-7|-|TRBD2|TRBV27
TGTGCCAGCAGTTTTAGCGGGAGGGCCTGGTACGAGCAGTACTTC
CASSFSGRAWYEQYF